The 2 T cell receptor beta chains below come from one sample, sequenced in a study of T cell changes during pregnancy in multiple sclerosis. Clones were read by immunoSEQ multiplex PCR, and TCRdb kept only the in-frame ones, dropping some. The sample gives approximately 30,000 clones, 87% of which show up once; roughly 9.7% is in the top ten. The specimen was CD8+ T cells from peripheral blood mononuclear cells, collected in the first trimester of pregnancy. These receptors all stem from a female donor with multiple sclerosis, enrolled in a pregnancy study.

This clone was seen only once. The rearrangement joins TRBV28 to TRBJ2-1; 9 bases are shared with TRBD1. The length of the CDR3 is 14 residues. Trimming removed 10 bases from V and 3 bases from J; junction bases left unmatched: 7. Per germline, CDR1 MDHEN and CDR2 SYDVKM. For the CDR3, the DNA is TGTGCCACCTTCGGGACAGGGATCTACAATGAGCAGTTCTTC. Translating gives CATFGTGIYNEQFF.

CDR3 sequence reads: CATSRDLSSYEQYF. As DNA, the CDR3 is TGTGCCACCAGCAGAGATCTTAGCTCCTACGAGCAGTACTTC. V usage is TRBV15 and J usage is TRBJ2-7; no firm D call. Germline V gene data show CDR1 as LNHNV and CDR2 as YYDKDF (reference sequence). This CDR3 comprises 14 residues. V lost 0 bases and J lost 0, with 6 bases in between.